One T cell receptor beta chain is described in this entry. The data were obtained in a study of glioma-infiltrating T cells. Using RNA template, CDR3s of TCR alpha and beta were amplified with iRepertoire arm-PCR. Input was about 85-400 ng of tissue mRNA or PBMC total RNA. Each CDR3 protein is one row after TCRdb ran MiXCR on the multiplex PCR reads. In the table there are 150,000 to 200,000 distinct CDR3 sequences, around 32% of which are singletons. Unmatched junction bases numbered 4, after V lost 3 bases and J lost 6 bases. CDR1 and CDR2 from the germline V gene are SQVTM and ANQGSEA. This CDR3 is built from 13 residues.

V gene TRBV29-1 combines with J gene TRBJ2-3; 9 positions match TRBD1. Sequences were obtained from glioma tissue, nonneoplastic brain tissue, or PBMCs (not recorded which). The clonotype originates from a human donor with low-grade glioma or glioblastoma, undergoing nonglioma brain surgery, or in good health (not recorded which). CDR3 residues: CSVETGGGDTQYF. CDR3 nucleotide sequence: TGCAGCGTTGAGACAGGGGGAGGGGATACGCAGTATTTT.